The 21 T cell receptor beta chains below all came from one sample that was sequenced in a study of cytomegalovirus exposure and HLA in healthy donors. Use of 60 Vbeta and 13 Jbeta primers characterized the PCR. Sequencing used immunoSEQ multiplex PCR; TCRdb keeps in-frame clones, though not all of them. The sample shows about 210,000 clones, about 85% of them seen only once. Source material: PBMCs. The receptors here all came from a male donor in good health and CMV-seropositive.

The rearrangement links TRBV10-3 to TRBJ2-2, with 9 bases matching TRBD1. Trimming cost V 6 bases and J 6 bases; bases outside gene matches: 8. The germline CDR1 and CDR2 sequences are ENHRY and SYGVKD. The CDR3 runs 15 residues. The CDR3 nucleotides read TGTGCCATCAGAGAGGGACAGGGAAAAGCCGGGGAGCTGTTTTTT. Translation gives CAIREGQGKAGELFF.

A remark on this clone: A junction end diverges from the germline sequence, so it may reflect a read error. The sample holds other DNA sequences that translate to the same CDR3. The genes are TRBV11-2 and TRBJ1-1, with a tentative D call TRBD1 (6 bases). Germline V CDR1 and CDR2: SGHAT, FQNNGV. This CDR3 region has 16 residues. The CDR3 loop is CASSLVPRGPNTEAFF. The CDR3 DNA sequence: TGTGCCAGCAGCTTAGTACCCAGGGGCCCAAACACTGAGGCTTTCTTT.

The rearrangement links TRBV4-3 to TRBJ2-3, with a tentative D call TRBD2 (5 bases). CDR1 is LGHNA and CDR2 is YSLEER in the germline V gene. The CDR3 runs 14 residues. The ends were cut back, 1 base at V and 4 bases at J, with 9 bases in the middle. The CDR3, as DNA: TGCGCCAGCAGCCAAGCTCGAGCGGCAGATACGCAGTATTTT. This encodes CASSQARAADTQYF.

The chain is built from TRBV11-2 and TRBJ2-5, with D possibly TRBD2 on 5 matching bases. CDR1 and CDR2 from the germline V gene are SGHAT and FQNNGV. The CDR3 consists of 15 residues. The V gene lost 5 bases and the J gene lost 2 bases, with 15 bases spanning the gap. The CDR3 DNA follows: TGTGCCAGCAGCAAAAACGGCAGGACTCAAGAGACCCAGTACTTC. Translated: CASSKNGRTQETQYF. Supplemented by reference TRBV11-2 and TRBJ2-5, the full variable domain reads EAGVAQSPRYKIIEKRQSVAFWCNPISGHATLYWYQQILGQGPKLLIQFQNNGVVDDSQLPKDRFSAERLKGVDSTLKIQPAKLEDSAVYLCASSKNGRTQETQYFGPGTRLLVL.

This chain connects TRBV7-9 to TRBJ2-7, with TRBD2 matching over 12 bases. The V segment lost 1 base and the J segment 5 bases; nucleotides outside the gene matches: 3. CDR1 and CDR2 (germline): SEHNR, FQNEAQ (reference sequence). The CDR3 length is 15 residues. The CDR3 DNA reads TGTGCCAGCAGCTTAGGACTAGCGGGAGCCCACGAGCAGTACTTC. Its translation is CASSLGLAGAHEQYF.

DNA of the CDR3: TGTGCCAGCAGCGTAGTAGCGGGGGTGAACACCGGGGAGCTGTTTTTT. Its protein product is CASSVVAGVNTGELFF. The chain combines TRBV9 with TRBJ2-2; the match to TRBD2 covers 9 bases. V lost 0 bases, J lost 1 base, and 1 base stayed unmatched. The germline gives CDR1 SGDLS, CDR2 YYNGEE. This CDR3 is 16 amino acids long. Full variable domain (missing parts from reference TRBV9 and TRBJ2-2): DSGVTQTPKHLITATGQRVTLRCSPRSGDLSVYWYQQSLDQGLQFLIQYYNGEERAKGNILERFSAQQFPDLHSELNLSSLELGDSALYFCASSVVAGVNTGELFFGEGSRLTVL.

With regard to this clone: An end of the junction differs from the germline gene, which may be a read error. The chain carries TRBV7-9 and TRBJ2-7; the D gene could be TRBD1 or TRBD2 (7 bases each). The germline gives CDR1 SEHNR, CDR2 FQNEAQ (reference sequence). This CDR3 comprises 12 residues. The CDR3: CSSRGGGYEQYF. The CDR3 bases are TGTTCCAGCAGGGGGGGAGGGTACGAGCAGTACTTC. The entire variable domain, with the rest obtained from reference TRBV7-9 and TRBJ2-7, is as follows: DTGVSQNPRHKITKRGQNVTFRCDPISEHNRLYWYRQTLGQGPEFLTYFQNEAQLEKSRLLSDRFSAERPKGSFSTLEIQRTEQGDSAMYLCSSRGGGYEQYFGPGTRLTVT.

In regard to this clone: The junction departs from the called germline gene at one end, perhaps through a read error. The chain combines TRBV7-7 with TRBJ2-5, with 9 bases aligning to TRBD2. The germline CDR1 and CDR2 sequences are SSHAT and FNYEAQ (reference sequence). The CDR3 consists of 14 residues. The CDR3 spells CASSSLAGDETQYF. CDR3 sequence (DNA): TGTGCTAGCAGCTCGTTAGCGGGAGATGAGACCCAGTACTTC.

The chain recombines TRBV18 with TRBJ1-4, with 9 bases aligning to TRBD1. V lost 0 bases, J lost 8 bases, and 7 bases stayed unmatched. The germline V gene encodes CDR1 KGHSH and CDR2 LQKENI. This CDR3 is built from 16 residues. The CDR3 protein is CASSPPGDRDFEKLFF. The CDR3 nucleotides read TGTGCCAGCTCACCACCTGGGGACAGGGACTTCGAAAAACTGTTTTTT.

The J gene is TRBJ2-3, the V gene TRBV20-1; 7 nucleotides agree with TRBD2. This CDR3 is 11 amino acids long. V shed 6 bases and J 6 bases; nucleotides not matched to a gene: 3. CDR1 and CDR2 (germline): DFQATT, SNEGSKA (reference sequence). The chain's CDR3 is CSARDYDTQYF. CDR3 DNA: TGCAGTGCCCGGGACTACGATACGCAGTATTTT.

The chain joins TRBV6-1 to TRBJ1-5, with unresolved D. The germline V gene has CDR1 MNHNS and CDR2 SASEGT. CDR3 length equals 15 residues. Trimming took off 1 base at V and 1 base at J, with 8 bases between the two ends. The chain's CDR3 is CASSEGLSSNQPQHF. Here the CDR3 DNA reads TGTGCCAGCAGTGAAGGACTCTCCAGCAATCAGCCCCAGCATTTT.

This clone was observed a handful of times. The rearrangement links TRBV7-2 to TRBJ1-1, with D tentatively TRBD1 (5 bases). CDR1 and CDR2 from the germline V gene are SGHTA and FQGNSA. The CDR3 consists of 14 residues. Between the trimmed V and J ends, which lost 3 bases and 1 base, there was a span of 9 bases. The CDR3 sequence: CASSLGRKNTEAFF. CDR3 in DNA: TGTGCCAGCAGCTTGGGGCGGAAGAACACTGAAGCTTTCTTT.

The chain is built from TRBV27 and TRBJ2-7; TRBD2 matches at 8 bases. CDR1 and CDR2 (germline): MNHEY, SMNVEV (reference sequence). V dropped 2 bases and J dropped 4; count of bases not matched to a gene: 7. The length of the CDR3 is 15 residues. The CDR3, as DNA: TGTGCCAGCAGTTTAATGGGACTAGTTGTGTACGAGCAGTACTTC. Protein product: CASSLMGLVVYEQYF.

CDR3 region: CAWAGTGDQPQHF. In DNA, the CDR3 is TGTGCCTGGGCCGGGACAGGGGACCAGCCCCAGCATTTT. V is TRBV30 and J is TRBJ1-5; 10 nucleotides line up with TRBD1. Germline trimming cut 5 bases from V and 7 bases from J; bases unmatched to any gene: 5. Looked up from germline, CDR1 is GTSNPN and CDR2 is SVGIG (reference sequence). This CDR3 region has 13 residues.

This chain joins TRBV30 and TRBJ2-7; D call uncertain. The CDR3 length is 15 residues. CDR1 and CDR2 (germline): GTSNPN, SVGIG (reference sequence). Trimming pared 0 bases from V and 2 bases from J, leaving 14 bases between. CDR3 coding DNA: TGTGCCTGGAGTGTATCAGGCATACTGACCTACGAGCAGTACTTC. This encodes CAWSVSGILTYEQYF.

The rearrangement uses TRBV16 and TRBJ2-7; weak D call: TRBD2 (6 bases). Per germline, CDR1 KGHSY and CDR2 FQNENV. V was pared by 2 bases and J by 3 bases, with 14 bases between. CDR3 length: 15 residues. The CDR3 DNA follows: TGTGCCAGCAGCCAAATTTCGGGAGAGGTCTACGAGCAGTACTTC. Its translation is CASSQISGEVYEQYF.

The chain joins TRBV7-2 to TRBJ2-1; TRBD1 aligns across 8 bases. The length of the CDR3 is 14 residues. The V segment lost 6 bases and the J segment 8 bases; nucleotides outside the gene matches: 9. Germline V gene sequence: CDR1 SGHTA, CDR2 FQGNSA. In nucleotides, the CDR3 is TGTGCCAGCAGGCCTATGGACAGGGTCGATGAGCAGTTCTTC. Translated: CASRPMDRVDEQFF.

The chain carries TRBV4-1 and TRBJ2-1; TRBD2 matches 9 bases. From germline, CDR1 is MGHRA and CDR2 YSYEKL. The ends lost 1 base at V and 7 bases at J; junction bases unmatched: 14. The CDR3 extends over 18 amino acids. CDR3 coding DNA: TGCGCCAGCAGCCAAGTTAGACGGCGGGGGGGAGGGGGGAATGAGCAGTTCTTC. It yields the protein CASSQVRRRGGGGNEQFF.

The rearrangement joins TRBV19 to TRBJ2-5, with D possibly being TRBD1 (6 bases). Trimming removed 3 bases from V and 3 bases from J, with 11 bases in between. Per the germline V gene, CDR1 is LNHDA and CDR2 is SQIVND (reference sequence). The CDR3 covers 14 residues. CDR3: CASSIRDNKETQYF. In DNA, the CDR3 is TGTGCCAGTAGTATCAGGGACAACAAAGAGACCCAGTACTTC.

CDR3 sequence (DNA): TGTGCCAGCAGGGACAGGGGGATGGAAGAGCAGTACTTC. Its translation: CASRDRGMEEQYF. The chain joins TRBV7-9 to TRBJ2-7, with 10 bases matching TRBD1. This CDR3 region has 13 residues. Germline CDR1 is SEHNR and CDR2 is FQNEAQ (reference sequence). The J segment lost 7 bases and the V segment lost 6 bases, leaving 6 bases of the junction unmatched.

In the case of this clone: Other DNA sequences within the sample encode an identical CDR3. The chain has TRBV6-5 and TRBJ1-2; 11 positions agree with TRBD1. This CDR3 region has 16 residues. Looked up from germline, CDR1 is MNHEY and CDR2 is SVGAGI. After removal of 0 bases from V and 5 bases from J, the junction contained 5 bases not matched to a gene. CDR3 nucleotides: TGTGCCAGCAGTTACTCAAGGACAGGGGGCGGGTATGGCTACACCTTC. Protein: CASSYSRTGGGYGYTF.